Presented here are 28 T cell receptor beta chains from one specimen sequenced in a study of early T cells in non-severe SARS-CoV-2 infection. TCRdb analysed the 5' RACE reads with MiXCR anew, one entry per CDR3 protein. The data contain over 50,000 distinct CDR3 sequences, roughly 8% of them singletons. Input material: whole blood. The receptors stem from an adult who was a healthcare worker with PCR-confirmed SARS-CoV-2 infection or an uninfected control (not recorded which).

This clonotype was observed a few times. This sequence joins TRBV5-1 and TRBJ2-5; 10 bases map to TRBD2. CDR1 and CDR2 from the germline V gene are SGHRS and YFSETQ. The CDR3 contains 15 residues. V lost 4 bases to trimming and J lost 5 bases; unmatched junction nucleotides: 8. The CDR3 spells CASSREREGLETQYF. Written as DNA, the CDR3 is TGCGCCAGCAGCCGAGAGCGGGAGGGCCTGGAGACCCAGTACTTC.

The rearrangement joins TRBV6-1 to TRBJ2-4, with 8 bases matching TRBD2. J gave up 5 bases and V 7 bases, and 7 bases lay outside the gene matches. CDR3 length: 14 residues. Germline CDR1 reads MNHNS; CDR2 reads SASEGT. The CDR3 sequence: CASIGGGFQNIQYF. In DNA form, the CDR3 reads TGTGCCAGCATCGGGGGGGGTTTCCAAAACATTCAGTACTTC.

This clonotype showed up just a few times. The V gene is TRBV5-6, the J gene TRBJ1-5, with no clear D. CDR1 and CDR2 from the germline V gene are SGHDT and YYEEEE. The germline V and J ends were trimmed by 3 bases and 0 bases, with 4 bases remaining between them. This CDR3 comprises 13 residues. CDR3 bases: TGTGCCAGCAGCTCGCATAGCAATCAGCCCCAGCATTTT. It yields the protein CASSSHSNQPQHF.

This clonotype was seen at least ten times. CDR3 region: CASSQSGSSYNEQFF. CDR3 DNA sequence: TGTGCCAGCAGCCAGAGCGGGAGCTCCTACAATGAGCAGTTCTTC. The chain joins TRBV7-3 to TRBJ2-1; 8 bases match TRBD2. This CDR3 is 15 amino acids long. The germline V gene has CDR1 SGHTA and CDR2 FQGTGA. After removal of 5 bases from V and 0 bases from J, the junction contained 3 bases not matched to a gene.

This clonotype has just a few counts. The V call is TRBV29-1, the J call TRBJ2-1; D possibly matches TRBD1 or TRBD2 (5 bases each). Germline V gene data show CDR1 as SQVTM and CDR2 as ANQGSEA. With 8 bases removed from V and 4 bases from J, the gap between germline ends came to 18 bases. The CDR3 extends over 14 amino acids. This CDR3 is CSFTRDPIYNEQFF. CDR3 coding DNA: TGCAGCTTCACCCGGGACCCTATATACAATGAGCAGTTCTTC.

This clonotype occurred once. This CDR3 reads CASSLAGIQETQYF. The CDR3, as DNA: TGTGCCAGCAGTTTGGCCGGTATCCAAGAGACCCAGTACTTC. The chain joins TRBV12-3 or TRBV12-4 to TRBJ2-5; the D is unclear. The CDR3 is 14 amino acids. V lost 3 bases and J lost 1, with 9 bases in between.

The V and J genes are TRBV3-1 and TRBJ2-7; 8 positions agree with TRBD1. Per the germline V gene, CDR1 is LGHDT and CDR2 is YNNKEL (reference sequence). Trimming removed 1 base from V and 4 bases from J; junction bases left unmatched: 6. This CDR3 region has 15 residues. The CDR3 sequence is CASSQGVGQGYEQYF. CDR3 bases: TGTGCCAGCAGCCAAGGCGTTGGACAGGGATACGAGCAGTACTTC.

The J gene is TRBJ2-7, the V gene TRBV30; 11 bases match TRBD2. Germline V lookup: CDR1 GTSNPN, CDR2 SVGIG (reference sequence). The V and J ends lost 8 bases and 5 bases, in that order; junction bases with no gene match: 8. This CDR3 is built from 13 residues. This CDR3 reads CARSGSGGDEQYF. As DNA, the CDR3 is TGTGCCCGCTCAGGTAGCGGGGGGGACGAGCAGTACTTC.

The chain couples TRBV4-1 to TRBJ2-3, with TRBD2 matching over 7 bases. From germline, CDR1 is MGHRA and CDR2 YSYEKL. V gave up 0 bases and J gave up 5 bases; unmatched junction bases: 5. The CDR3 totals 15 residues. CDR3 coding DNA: TGCGCCAGCAGCCAAGACGGAGGGAGGGTAGATACGCAGTATTTT. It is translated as CASSQDGGRVDTQYF.

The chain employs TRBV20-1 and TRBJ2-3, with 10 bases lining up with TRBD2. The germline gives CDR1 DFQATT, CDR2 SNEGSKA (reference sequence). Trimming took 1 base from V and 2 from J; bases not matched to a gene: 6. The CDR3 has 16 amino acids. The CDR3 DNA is TGCAGTGCTAGAGCCCTAGCGGGGGCCGCCACAGATACGCAGTATTTT. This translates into CSARALAGAATDTQYF.

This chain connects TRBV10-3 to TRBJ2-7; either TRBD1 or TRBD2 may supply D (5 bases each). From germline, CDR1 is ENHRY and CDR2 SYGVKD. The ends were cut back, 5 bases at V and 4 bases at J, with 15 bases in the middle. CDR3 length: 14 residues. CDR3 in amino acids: CAISHRDGLYEQYF. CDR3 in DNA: TGTGCCATCAGTCACCGGGACGGGTTGTACGAGCAGTACTTC.

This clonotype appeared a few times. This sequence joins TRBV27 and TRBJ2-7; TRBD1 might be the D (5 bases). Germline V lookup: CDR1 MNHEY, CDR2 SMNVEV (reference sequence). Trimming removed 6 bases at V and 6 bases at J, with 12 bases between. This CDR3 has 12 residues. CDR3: CASRDNRLEQYF. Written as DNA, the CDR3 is TGTGCCAGCAGGGACAACCGCCTCGAGCAGTACTTC.

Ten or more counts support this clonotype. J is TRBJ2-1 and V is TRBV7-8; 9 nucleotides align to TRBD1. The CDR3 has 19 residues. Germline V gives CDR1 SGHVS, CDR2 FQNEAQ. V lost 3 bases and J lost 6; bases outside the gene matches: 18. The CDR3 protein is CASSLALNEQGASVNEQFF. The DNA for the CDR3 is TGTGCCAGCAGCTTGGCCCTCAACGAACAGGGGGCGAGTGTCAATGAGCAGTTCTTC.

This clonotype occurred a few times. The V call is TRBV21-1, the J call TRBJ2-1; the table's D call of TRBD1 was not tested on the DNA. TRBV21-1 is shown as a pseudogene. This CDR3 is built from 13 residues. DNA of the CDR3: TGTGCCAGCAGCGGCCGTGGGACCAATGAGCAGTTCTTC. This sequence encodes CASSGRGTNEQFF.

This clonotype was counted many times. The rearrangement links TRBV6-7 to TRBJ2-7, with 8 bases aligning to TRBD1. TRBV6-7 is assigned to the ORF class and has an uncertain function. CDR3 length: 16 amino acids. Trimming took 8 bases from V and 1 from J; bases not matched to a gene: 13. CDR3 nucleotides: TGTGCCAGCTCTTGTTTTATGGGACAGGTGTCCTACGAGCAGTACTTC. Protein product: CASSCFMGQVSYEQYF.

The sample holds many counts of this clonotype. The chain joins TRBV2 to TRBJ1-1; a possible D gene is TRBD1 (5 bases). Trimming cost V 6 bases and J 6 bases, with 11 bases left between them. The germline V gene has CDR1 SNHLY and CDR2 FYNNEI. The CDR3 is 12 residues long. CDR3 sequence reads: CASSLGVAEAFF. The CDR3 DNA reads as TGTGCCAGCAGCCTAGGGGTGGCTGAAGCTTTCTTT.

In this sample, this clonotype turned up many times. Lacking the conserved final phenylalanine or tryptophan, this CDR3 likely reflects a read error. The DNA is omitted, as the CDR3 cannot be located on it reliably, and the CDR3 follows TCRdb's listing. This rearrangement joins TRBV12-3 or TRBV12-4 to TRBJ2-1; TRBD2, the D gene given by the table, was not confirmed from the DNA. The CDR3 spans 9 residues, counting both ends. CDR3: CASSSSGAL.

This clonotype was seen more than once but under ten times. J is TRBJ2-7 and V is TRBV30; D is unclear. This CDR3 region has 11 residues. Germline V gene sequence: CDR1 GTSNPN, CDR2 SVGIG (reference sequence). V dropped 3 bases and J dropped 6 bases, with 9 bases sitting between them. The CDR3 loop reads CAWSKSLEQYF. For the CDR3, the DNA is TGTGCCTGGAGCAAATCGCTCGAGCAGTACTTC.

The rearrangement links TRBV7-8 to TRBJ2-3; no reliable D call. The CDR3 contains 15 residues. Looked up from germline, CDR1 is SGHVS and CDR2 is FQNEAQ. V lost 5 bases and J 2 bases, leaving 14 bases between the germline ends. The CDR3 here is CASSLRPGDTDTQYF. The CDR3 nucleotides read TGTGCCAGCAGCCTCCGCCCCGGAGACACAGATACGCAGTATTTT.

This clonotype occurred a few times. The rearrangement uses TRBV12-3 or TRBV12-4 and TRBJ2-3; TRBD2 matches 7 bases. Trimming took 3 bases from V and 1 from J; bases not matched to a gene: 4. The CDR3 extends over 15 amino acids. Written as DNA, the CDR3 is TGTGCCAGCAGTTTTGTCCTAGCGGGCACAGATACGCAGTATTTT. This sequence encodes CASSFVLAGTDTQYF.

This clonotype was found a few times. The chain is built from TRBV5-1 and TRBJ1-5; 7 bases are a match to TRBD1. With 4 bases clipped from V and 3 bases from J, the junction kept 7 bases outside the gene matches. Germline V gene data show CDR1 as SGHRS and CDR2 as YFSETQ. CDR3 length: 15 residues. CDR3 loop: CASSPDGQVNQPQHF. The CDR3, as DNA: TGCGCCAGCAGCCCGGACGGACAGGTCAATCAGCCCCAGCATTTT.

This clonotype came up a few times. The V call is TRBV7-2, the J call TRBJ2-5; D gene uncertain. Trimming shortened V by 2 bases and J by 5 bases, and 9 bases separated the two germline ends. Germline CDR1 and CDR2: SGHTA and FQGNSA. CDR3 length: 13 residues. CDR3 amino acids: CASSLRPLETQYF. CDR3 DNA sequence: TGTGCCAGCAGCTTAAGGCCGCTGGAGACCCAGTACTTC. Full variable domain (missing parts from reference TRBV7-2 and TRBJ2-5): GAGVSQSPSNKVTEKGKDVELRCDPISGHTALYWYRQSLGQGLEFLIYFQGNSAPDKSGLPSDRFSAERTGGSVSTLTIQRTQQEDSAVYLCASSLRPLETQYFGPGTRLLVL.

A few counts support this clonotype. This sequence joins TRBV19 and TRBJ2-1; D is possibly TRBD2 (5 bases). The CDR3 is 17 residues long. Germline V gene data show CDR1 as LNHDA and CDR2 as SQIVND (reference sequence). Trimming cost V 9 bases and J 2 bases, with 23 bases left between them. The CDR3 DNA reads TGTGCCAGCCCAGTATGGGCGGAGGCACCTGCCTACAATGAGCAGTTCTTC. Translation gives CASPVWAEAPAYNEQFF.

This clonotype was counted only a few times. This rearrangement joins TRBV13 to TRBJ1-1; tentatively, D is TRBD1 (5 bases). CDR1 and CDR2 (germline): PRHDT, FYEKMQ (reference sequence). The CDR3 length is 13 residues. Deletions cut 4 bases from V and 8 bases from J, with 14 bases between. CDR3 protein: CASSSLNWGEAFF. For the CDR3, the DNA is TGTGCCAGCAGCTCGCTCAATTGGGGCGAAGCTTTCTTT.

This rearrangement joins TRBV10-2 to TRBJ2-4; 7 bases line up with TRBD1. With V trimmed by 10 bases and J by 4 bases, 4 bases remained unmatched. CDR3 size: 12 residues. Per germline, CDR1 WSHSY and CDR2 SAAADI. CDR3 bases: TGCGCCACCCGGGACAGTAAAAACATTCAGTACTTC. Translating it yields CATRDSKNIQYF.

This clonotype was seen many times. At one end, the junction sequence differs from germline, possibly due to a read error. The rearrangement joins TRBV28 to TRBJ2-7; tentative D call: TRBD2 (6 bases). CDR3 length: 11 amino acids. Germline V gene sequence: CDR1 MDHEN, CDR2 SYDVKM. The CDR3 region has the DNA TGTACCATCGGGGACTCCCACGAGCAGTACTTC. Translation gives CTIGDSHEQYF. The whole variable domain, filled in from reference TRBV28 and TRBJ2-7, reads DVKVTQSSRYLVKRTGEKVFLECVQDMDHENMFWYRQDPGLGLRLIYFSYDVKMKEKGDIPEGYSVSREKKERFSLILESASTNQTSMYLCTIGDSHEQYFGPGTRLTVT.

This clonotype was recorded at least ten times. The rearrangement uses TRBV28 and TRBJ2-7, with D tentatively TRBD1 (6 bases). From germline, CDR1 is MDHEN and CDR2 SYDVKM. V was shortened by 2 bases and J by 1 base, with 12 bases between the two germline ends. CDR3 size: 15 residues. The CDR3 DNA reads TGTGCCAGCAGTTTAGCAGGGGTTCAATCCTACGAGCAGTACTTC. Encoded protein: CASSLAGVQSYEQYF.

CDR3 coding DNA: TGTGCCAGCAGTTTATTACAGGGTATTTCACCCCTCCACTTT. Its translation: CASSLLQGISPLHF. The genes are TRBV27 and TRBJ1-6; D possibly corresponds to TRBD1 (6 bases). V was pared by 1 base and J by 9 bases, with 10 bases between. Germline CDR1 is MNHEY and CDR2 is SMNVEV (reference sequence). This CDR3 is built from 14 residues.